Shown below are 22 T cell receptor beta chains from a single sample sequenced in a study of T cells after yellow fever vaccination. TCRdb reprocessed the 5' RACE reads with MiXCR, giving one entry per CDR3 protein. The sample has 400,000 or so distinct CDR3 sequences, 6.2% seen once. The material was PBMCs, obtained 5 days after the yellow fever booster vaccination. Source of these receptors: a young man who received the YFV17D yellow fever vaccine.

In this sample, this clonotype turned up a few times. J is TRBJ2-7 and V is TRBV15; 10 nucleotides line up with TRBD2. The CDR3 consists of 14 residues. The germline V gene encodes CDR1 LNHNV and CDR2 YYDKDF (reference sequence). Trimming cost V 7 bases and J 2 bases; bases outside gene matches: 5. The CDR3 here is CATKIAGGPYEQYF. CDR3 sequence (DNA): TGTGCCACCAAGATAGCGGGAGGCCCCTACGAGCAGTACTTC. Complete variable domain (other parts from reference TRBV15 and TRBJ2-7): DAMVIQNPRYQVTQFGKPVTLSCSQTLNHNVMYWYQQKSSQAPKLLFHYYDKDFNNEADTPDNFQSRRPNTSFCFLDIRSPGLGDTAMYLCATKIAGGPYEQYFGPGTRLTVT.

This clonotype was picked up many times. The chain joins TRBV2 to TRBJ2-3; the D is unclear. In germline, CDR1 is SNHLY, CDR2 FYNNEI. The CDR3 has 14 residues. V dropped 8 bases and J dropped 0 bases, with 12 bases sitting between them. CDR3 bases: TGTGCCAGCGGGTCGGTCAGTAGCACAGATACGCAGTATTTT. This encodes CASGSVSSTDTQYF.

This clonotype was seen ten or more times. The chain has TRBV10-3 and TRBJ2-1; D perhaps matches TRBD2 (6 bases). The CDR3 is 15 amino acids. Trimming took 3 bases from V and 10 from J, leaving 19 bases between them. Per the germline V gene, CDR1 is ENHRY and CDR2 is SYGVKD. The CDR3 loop is CAISEPGLGGNEQFF. In DNA form, the CDR3 reads TGTGCCATCAGTGAACCGGGACTGGGGGGTAACGAGCAGTTCTTC.

In this sample, this clonotype turned up a few times. J is TRBJ2-3 and V is TRBV20-1; 7 nucleotides agree with TRBD1. CDR1 and CDR2 from the germline V gene are DFQATT and SNEGSKA (reference sequence). The CDR3 spans 13 residues. The ends lost 5 bases at V and 4 bases at J; junction bases unmatched: 6. CDR3 nucleotides: TGCAGTGCTGTCCGACAGGGCGCAGATACGCAGTATTTT. Translation: CSAVRQGADTQYF.

This clonotype was recorded many times. The CDR3 nucleotides read TGTGCCAGCAGTGCCACAGGGGGTCCGGGTAATTCACCCCTCCACTTT. It is translated as CASSATGGPGNSPLHF. The genes are TRBV6-1 and TRBJ1-6; TRBD1 matches at 8 bases. CDR1 MNHNS and CDR2 SASEGT come from the germline V gene. The CDR3 length is 16 residues. Unmatched junction bases numbered 8, after V lost 4 bases and J lost 6 bases.

This clonotype was recorded at least ten times. This chain connects TRBV12-3 or TRBV12-4 to TRBJ2-5; TRBD2 aligns across 9 bases. This CDR3 has 15 residues. The V and J ends lost 2 bases and 1 base, in that order; junction bases with no gene match: 2. The CDR3 coding sequence is TGTGCCAGCAGTTTACGCGGGAGGGCCCAAGAGACCCAGTACTTC. It is translated as CASSLRGRAQETQYF.

At least ten counts were recorded for this clonotype. The chain recombines TRBV11-2 with TRBJ2-1, with TRBD1 matching 8 bases. Losses at the gene ends were 7 bases for V and 6 bases for J; bases not matched to a gene: 2. Germline V lookup: CDR1 SGHAT, CDR2 FQNNGV. The CDR3 is 12 residues long. CDR3 amino acids: CASTQGANEQFF. CDR3 nucleotides: TGTGCCAGCACCCAGGGGGCCAATGAGCAGTTCTTC.

This clonotype was observed a handful of times. This chain joins TRBV18 and TRBJ2-1; D may be TRBD1 or TRBD2 (5 bases each). The germline CDR1 and CDR2 sequences are KGHSH and LQKENI. This CDR3 is 16 amino acids long. Trimming took off 3 bases at V and 2 bases at J, with 14 bases between the two ends. This CDR3 is CASSPEGTTPYNEQFF. The CDR3 DNA is TGTGCCAGCTCACCCGAAGGGACCACTCCCTACAATGAGCAGTTCTTC.

This clonotype was recorded many times. V usage is TRBV11-2 and J usage is TRBJ2-7; 10 nucleotides line up with TRBD2. This CDR3 comprises 14 residues. Trimming cost V 2 bases and J 4 bases; bases outside gene matches: 2. CDR1 and CDR2 from the germline V gene are SGHAT and FQNNGV. CDR3 in amino acids: CASSLLAGVYEQYF. The DNA of the CDR3 is TGTGCCAGCAGCTTACTAGCGGGAGTTTACGAGCAGTACTTC.

At least ten counts were recorded for this clonotype. The genes are TRBV10-3 and TRBJ2-5, with 12 positions matching TRBD2. The ends lost 4 bases at V and 5 bases at J; junction bases unmatched: 2. Germline V CDR1 and CDR2: ENHRY, SYGVKD. The CDR3 spans 14 residues. CDR3 coding DNA: TGTGCCATCAGTGGTCTAGCGGGGGGGGAGACCCAGTACTTC. It encodes CAISGLAGGETQYF.

This clonotype was seen more than once but under ten times. The chain links TRBV18 to TRBJ2-2, with a possible D match to TRBD1 (6 bases). The CDR3 spans 15 residues. Germline CDR1 KGHSH, CDR2 LQKENI. V lost 2 bases to trimming and J lost 5 bases, with 12 bases between them. Here the CDR3 reads CASSPAQGITGELFF. In DNA, the CDR3 is TGTGCCAGCTCACCAGCACAGGGTATTACCGGGGAGCTGTTTTTT.

This clonotype was counted at least ten times. The V call is TRBV7-2, the J call TRBJ2-1, with 7 bases that match TRBD1. J was trimmed by 10 bases and V by 5 bases; bases with no gene match: 5. The CDR3 has 12 amino acids. The V gene's germline CDR1 is SGHTA and CDR2 FQGNSA. For the CDR3, the DNA is TGTGCCAGCAGCCGTACAGGGGACGAGCAGTTCTTC. It translates to CASSRTGDEQFF.

The chain couples TRBV2 to TRBJ2-2; no clear D. Germline V gene lookup returns CDR1 SNHLY and CDR2 FYNNEI. The V gene lost 6 bases and the J gene lost 5 bases, with 7 bases spanning the gap. The CDR3 contains 12 residues. CDR3 sequence: CASRRVTGELFF. The CDR3 nucleotides read TGTGCCAGCAGGCGCGTAACCGGGGAGCTGTTTTTT. The entire variable domain, with the rest obtained from reference TRBV2 and TRBJ2-2, is as follows: EPEVTQTPSHQVTQMGQEVILRCVPISNHLYFYWYRQILGQKVEFLVSFYNNEISEKSEIFDDQFSVERPDGSNFTLKIRSTKLEDSAMYFCASRRVTGELFFGEGSRLTVL.

The chain has TRBV20-1 and TRBJ2-2; TRBD2 matches 14 bases. Trimming took 6 bases from V and 4 from J; bases not matched to a gene: 7. Per the germline V gene, CDR1 is DFQATT and CDR2 is SNEGSKA (reference sequence). The CDR3 totals 16 residues. CDR3 loop: CSARTSGRLFTGELFF. The CDR3, as DNA: TGCAGTGCGCGGACTAGCGGGAGGCTGTTCACCGGGGAGCTGTTTTTT.

The sample holds a few counts of this clonotype. The rearrangement joins TRBV7-2 to TRBJ2-7; TRBD2 agrees at 11 bases. Germline V lookup: CDR1 SGHTA, CDR2 FQGNSA. CDR3 length equals 14 residues. Trimming at V came to 5 bases and at J to 1 base, leaving 1 base not matched to a gene. CDR3 DNA sequence: TGTGCCAGCAGCCGACTAGCGGGATCCTACGAGCAGTACTTC. This encodes CASSRLAGSYEQYF.

This clonotype appeared a few times. The CDR3 is CSAIQDRNTGELFF. CDR3 bases: TGCAGTGCCATCCAGGATCGGAACACCGGGGAGCTGTTTTTT. The V gene is TRBV20-1, the J gene TRBJ2-2; D gene unclear. V lost 6 bases to trimming and J lost 1 base, with 12 bases between them. This CDR3 spans 14 amino acids. Germline V lookup: CDR1 DFQATT, CDR2 SNEGSKA (reference sequence).

The V and J genes are TRBV20-1 and TRBJ2-5; TRBD2 might be the D (5 bases). The germline V and J ends were trimmed by 1 base and 5 bases, with 17 bases remaining between them. The germline gives CDR1 DFQATT, CDR2 SNEGSKA (reference sequence). The CDR3 runs 15 residues. CDR3 DNA sequence: TGCAGTGCTAGAGTGCGGGTTGGATACGGGGAGACCCAGTACTTC. It yields the protein CSARVRVGYGETQYF.

This clonotype was seen more than once but under ten times. This chain links TRBV29-1 with TRBJ2-2; TRBD1 might be the D (6 bases). The germline V gene encodes CDR1 SQVTM and CDR2 ANQGSEA. V shed 6 bases and J shed 3 bases, with 17 bases lying between them. The CDR3 sequence is 15 residues long. The CDR3: CSVFPGPGDTGELFF. Here the CDR3 DNA reads TGCAGCGTGTTTCCGGGACCAGGGGACACCGGGGAGCTGTTTTTT.

This clonotype was picked up many times. DNA of the CDR3: TGTGCCAGCAGCGCGGGCCTGTCGGGCGAGACCCAGTACTTC. Protein sequence: CASSAGLSGETQYF. The chain has TRBV7-2 and TRBJ2-5, with D perhaps TRBD2 (5 bases). The CDR3 loop spans 14 amino acids. Trimming shortened V by 5 bases and J by 5 bases, and 15 bases separated the two germline ends. The germline gives CDR1 SGHTA, CDR2 FQGNSA.

This clonotype was observed a few times. This chain uses TRBV4-3 with TRBJ2-3; D gene ambiguous. This CDR3 contains 14 residues. The germline V gene encodes CDR1 LGHNA and CDR2 YSLEER. The V and J ends lost 0 bases and 6 bases respectively, with 10 bases between them. The CDR3 region has the DNA TGCGCCAGCAGCCAAGATTTCAGGTCGGATACGCAGTATTTT. Its protein product is CASSQDFRSDTQYF.

The chain is built from TRBV15 and TRBJ2-1; 13 nucleotides match TRBD2. This CDR3 contains 16 residues. Trimming took 3 bases from V and 6 from J; bases not matched to a gene: 5. Germline CDR1 is LNHNV and CDR2 is YYDKDF (reference sequence). DNA for the CDR3: TGTGCCACCAGCAGCAGACTAGCGGGAGGTGGCAATGAGCAGTTCTTC. Protein: CATSSRLAGGGNEQFF. The variable domain in full, completed from reference TRBV15 and TRBJ2-1, reads DAMVIQNPRYQVTQFGKPVTLSCSQTLNHNVMYWYQQKSSQAPKLLFHYYDKDFNNEADTPDNFQSRRPNTSFCFLDIRSPGLGDTAMYLCATSSRLAGGGNEQFFGPGTRLTVL.

As for this clonotype: A much larger clone differs by one base, so this may be a read error. This chain joins TRBV28 and TRBJ2-5; unclear D gene. The CDR3 length is 15 residues. Germline V gene sequence: CDR1 MDHEN, CDR2 SYDVKM. The CDR3 DNA reads as TGTGACAGCAGTTTTCGTATCACAAGCGCAGAGACCCAGTACTTC. The encoded protein is CDSSFRITSAETQYF.